The 11 T cell receptor beta chains presented below share a single source sample, sequenced in a study of blood T cell repertoires in COVID-19. The repertoire was sequenced with immunoSEQ multiplex PCR; TCRdb's copy has only in-frame clones and lacks some. The profile shows approximately 340,000 clones, roughly 89% of them singletons. Sequencing was done on a sample of peripheral blood. The receptor source for this set is a man younger than 40 with COVID-19, enrolled during active disease.

The chain joins TRBV27 to TRBJ1-3; D unresolved. The CDR3 totals 16 residues. From germline, CDR1 is MNHEY and CDR2 SMNVEV (reference sequence). The V gene lost 2 bases and the J gene lost 4 bases, with 15 bases spanning the gap. This CDR3 reads CASSLTLRGLGNTIYF. The CDR3 region has the DNA TGTGCCAGCAGTTTAACTCTTCGGGGATTAGGAAACACCATATATTTT.

V is TRBV28 and J is TRBJ2-5, with TRBD1 as a possible D gene (6 bases). Germline V gene data show CDR1 as MDHEN and CDR2 as SYDVKM. The CDR3 runs to 15 residues. V lost 4 bases and J lost 2, with 14 bases in between. CDR3 residues: CASSYGTRGQETQYF. The CDR3 nucleotides are TGTGCCAGCAGTTATGGGACGAGGGGGCAAGAGACCCAGTACTTC.

This chain's CDR3 is CASSFTIGGGNTEAFF. CDR3 DNA sequence: TGTGCCAGCAGCTTTACGATAGGAGGTGGGAACACTGAAGCTTTCTTT. The V call is TRBV5-6, the J call TRBJ1-1, with D unclear. V was pared by 2 bases and J by 1 base, with 15 bases between. The CDR3 spans 16 residues. CDR1 is SGHDT and CDR2 is YYEEEE in the germline V gene.

The CDR3: CASSLGVGGTSSYEQYF. The CDR3 coding sequence is TGTGCCAGCAGCTTGGGGGTCGGCGGGACGAGCTCCTACGAGCAGTACTTC. The chain recombines TRBV7-9 with TRBJ2-7, with a weak D call TRBD2 (6 bases). The V and J ends lost 3 bases and 0 bases respectively, with 18 bases between them. The germline CDR1 and CDR2 sequences are SEHNR and FQNEAQ (reference sequence). This CDR3 has 17 residues.

The rearrangement uses TRBV24-1 and TRBJ2-1; 10 bases line up with TRBD2. The CDR3 loop spans 16 amino acids. Germline values: CDR1 KGHDR, CDR2 SFDVKD. The V and J ends lost 4 bases and 8 bases, in that order; junction bases with no gene match: 10. CDR3 nucleotide sequence: TGTGCCACCAGTGACCGCGTAGCGGGGGGTTTAGATGAGCAGTTCTTC. Residues: CATSDRVAGGLDEQFF.

The rearrangement joins TRBV6-4 to TRBJ2-1, with 10 bases identical to TRBD1. Trimming took 4 bases from V and 8 from J; bases not matched to a gene: 5. The CDR3 is 14 amino acids. Germline CDR1 MRHNA, CDR2 SNTAGT. The CDR3 bases are TGTGCCAGCAGTGGACAGGGGGCGGGGTATGAGCAGTTCTTC. It is translated as CASSGQGAGYEQFF.

This clone came up once. V gene TRBV7-9 combines with J gene TRBJ2-1, with 11 bases that match TRBD2. The germline V gene encodes CDR1 SEHNR and CDR2 FQNEAQ (reference sequence). The CDR3 length is 18 residues. V lost 3 bases to trimming and J lost 1 base; unmatched junction nucleotides: 8. In DNA form, the CDR3 reads TGTGCCAGCAGCTTGGGACTAGCGGAGGGGGGTTCCTACAATGAGCAGTTCTTC. It encodes CASSLGLAEGGSYNEQFF.

V gene TRBV4-3 combines with J gene TRBJ2-3; TRBD1 matches at 9 bases. Looked up from germline, CDR1 is LGHNA and CDR2 is YSLEER. The CDR3 runs to 14 residues. V trimming: 1 base; J trimming: 4 bases; junction bases outside the gene matches: 0. The CDR3 here is CASSQGTGADTQYF. DNA for the CDR3: TGCGCCAGCAGCCAAGGGACAGGGGCAGATACGCAGTATTTT.

CDR3 DNA sequence: TGTGCCAGCAGCAGTCGAGCGGGAGAGAGGTACGAGCAGTACTTC. This codes for CASSSRAGERYEQYF. This sequence joins TRBV7-2 and TRBJ2-7, with TRBD2 matching 8 bases. CDR3 length: 15 amino acids. V trimming: 5 bases; J trimming: 4 bases; junction bases outside the gene matches: 10. CDR1 is SGHTA and CDR2 is FQGNSA in the germline V gene.

Only one count was recorded for this clone. The chain has TRBV28 and TRBJ1-1; tentative D call: TRBD1 (5 bases). The CDR3 is made up of 20 amino acids. V was cut by 3 bases and J by 6 bases, with 32 bases left in between. Germline V gene sequence: CDR1 MDHEN, CDR2 SYDVKM. The CDR3 DNA reads TGTGCCAGCAGTTTTTTGATGGGGAAGGGACTACCGATGGGGACCGCTGAAGCTTTCTTT. It yields the protein CASSFLMGKGLPMGTAEAFF.

The chain employs TRBV7-2 and TRBJ1-5, with 7 nucleotides matching TRBD1. Germline V CDR1 and CDR2: SGHTA, FQGNSA. J lost 5 bases, V lost 3 bases, and 1 base had no gene match. CDR3 length: 13 amino acids. The CDR3 loop reads CASSFDRDQPQHF. The CDR3 DNA reads TGTGCCAGCAGCTTTGACAGGGATCAGCCCCAGCATTTT.